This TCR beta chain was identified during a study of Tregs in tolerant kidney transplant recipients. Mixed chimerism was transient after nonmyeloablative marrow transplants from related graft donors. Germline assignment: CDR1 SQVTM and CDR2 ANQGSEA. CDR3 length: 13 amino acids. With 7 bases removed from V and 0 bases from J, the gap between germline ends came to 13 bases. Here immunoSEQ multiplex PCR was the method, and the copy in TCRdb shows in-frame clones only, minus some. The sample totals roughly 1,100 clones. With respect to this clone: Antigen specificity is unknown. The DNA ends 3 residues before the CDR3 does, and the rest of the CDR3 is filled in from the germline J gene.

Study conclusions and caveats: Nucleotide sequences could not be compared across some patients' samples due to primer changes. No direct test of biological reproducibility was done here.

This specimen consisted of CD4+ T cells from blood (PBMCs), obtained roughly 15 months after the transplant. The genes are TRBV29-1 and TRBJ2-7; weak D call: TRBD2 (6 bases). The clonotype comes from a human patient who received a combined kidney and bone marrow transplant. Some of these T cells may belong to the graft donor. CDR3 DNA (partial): TGCAGCGCGGGGGTCAAAAGCTCCTACGAG. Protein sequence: CSAGVKSSYE. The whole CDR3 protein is CSAGVKSSYEQYF.